The 11 T cell receptor beta chains below all came from one sample that was sequenced in a study of cytomegalovirus exposure and HLA in healthy donors. This PCR relied on a set of 60 Vbeta primers and 13 Jbeta primers. Profiled with immunoSEQ multiplex PCR; TCRdb holds only in-frame clones, not every one. This sample's table reports about 210,000 clones. The sequenced sample consisted of PBMCs. The receptor set was obtained from a woman aged 25 to 39 in good health and CMV-seropositive.

V usage is TRBV7-9 and J usage is TRBJ2-1; 7 bases match TRBD1. V dropped 3 bases and J dropped 4; count of bases not matched to a gene: 0. Germline lookup yields CDR1 SEHNR and CDR2 FQNEAQ (reference sequence). This CDR3 comprises 13 residues. The CDR3 sequence: CASSLGQYNEQFF. CDR3 in DNA: TGTGCCAGCAGCTTGGGACAGTACAATGAGCAGTTCTTC. Full variable domain (rest looked up from reference TRBV7-9 and TRBJ2-1): DTGVSQNPRHKITKRGQNVTFRCDPISEHNRLYWYRQTLGQGPEFLTYFQNEAQLEKSRLLSDRFSAERPKGSFSTLEIQRTEQGDSAMYLCASSLGQYNEQFFGPGTRLTVL.

CDR3 DNA sequence: TGTGCCAGCAGATCACAGGGTCTCTCTGGAAACACCATATATTTT. It yields the protein CASRSQGLSGNTIYF. V usage is TRBV6-5 and J usage is TRBJ1-3, with a tentative D call TRBD1 (6 bases). Germline assignment: CDR1 MNHEY and CDR2 SVGAGI. There are 15 residues in the CDR3. V lost 6 bases, J lost 0 bases, and 12 bases lay in between.

The chain has TRBV13 and TRBJ2-7; D is perhaps TRBD1 (5 bases). V was clipped by 4 bases and J by 4 bases, with 8 bases between them. Per the germline V gene, CDR1 is PRHDT and CDR2 is FYEKMQ (reference sequence). This CDR3 comprises 12 residues. The CDR3 region has the DNA TGTGCCAGCAGCTCTCGACAGTACGAGCAGTACTTC. It yields the protein CASSSRQYEQYF.

The V gene is TRBV19, the J gene TRBJ2-1, with 12 bases lining up with TRBD1. The germline V gene encodes CDR1 LNHDA and CDR2 SQIVND (reference sequence). Germline trimming cut 4 bases from V and 8 bases from J; bases unmatched to any gene: 9. The CDR3 is 16 amino acids. CDR3 DNA: TGTGCCAGTAGTAGTATAGGGACAGGGGGCATCGATGAGCAGTTCTTC. As protein: CASSSIGTGGIDEQFF.

The J gene is TRBJ1-1, the V gene TRBV25-1, with D perhaps TRBD1 (5 bases). Germline V gene data show CDR1 as MGHDK and CDR2 as SYGVNS. Trimming cost V 8 bases and J 0 bases, with 10 bases left between them. The CDR3 extends over 13 amino acids. CDR3 nucleotide sequence: TGTGCCAGCTCAAGGGGTATGAACACTGAAGCTTTCTTT. Protein sequence: CASSRGMNTEAFF.

The chain combines TRBV5-4 with TRBJ2-5, with TRBD1 matching 8 bases. Gene TRBJ2-7 matches the end of the DNA better, so the J call may be wrong. The CDR3 runs to 16 residues. Per germline, CDR1 SGHNT and CDR2 YYREEE (reference sequence). CDR3 in amino acids: CASSFQQGGLSYEQYF. Written as DNA, the CDR3 is TGTGCCAGCAGCTTCCAACAGGGGGGTTTATCCTACGAGCAGTACTTC.

The rearrangement uses TRBV6-1 and TRBJ1-5; D is uncertain. Germline CDR1 is MNHNS and CDR2 is SASEGT. The V end lost 4 bases, the J end lost 1 base, and 8 bases lay between the germline ends. The CDR3 runs to 14 residues. CDR3 residues: CASSGVLSNQPQHF. The DNA for the CDR3 is TGTGCCAGCAGTGGTGTCTTGAGCAATCAGCCCCAGCATTTT.

The V gene is TRBV2, the J gene TRBJ2-7; D call uncertain. The length of the CDR3 is 15 residues. In germline, CDR1 is SNHLY, CDR2 FYNNEI. Trimming removed 3 bases at V and 0 bases at J, with 12 bases between. The CDR3 sequence: CASSDNHRSSYEQYF. DNA of the CDR3: TGTGCCAGCAGTGATAATCACCGGAGCTCCTACGAGCAGTACTTC.

The chain combines TRBV19 with TRBJ2-2; 12 nucleotides match TRBD1. The CDR3 covers 14 residues. Germline CDR1 reads LNHDA; CDR2 reads SQIVND (reference sequence). V lost 7 bases to trimming and J lost 8 bases; unmatched junction nucleotides: 5. The CDR3 nucleotides read TGTGCCAGTACCATGGGACAGGGGGCGGGGGAGCTGTTTTTT. Translation gives CASTMGQGAGELFF.

This chain connects TRBV19 to TRBJ1-5; 8 bases map to TRBD1. The CDR3 totals 14 residues. V shed 3 bases, J shed 4 bases, and the junction held 2 bases outside the gene matches. Germline CDR1 is LNHDA and CDR2 is SQIVND (reference sequence). CDR3 coding DNA: TGTGCCAGTAGTATTAACAGGGGGAATCAGCCCCAGCATTTT. Its translation: CASSINRGNQPQHF.

Of note for this clone: One junction end disagrees with the germline gene, perhaps due to a read error. CDR3 in DNA: TGCAGCGTTCGCGGGGGGAACTCCTACGAGCGGTACTTC. It specifies CSVRGGNSYERYF. V is TRBV29-1 and J is TRBJ2-7, with 8 bases aligning to TRBD2. Germline assignment: CDR1 SQVTM and CDR2 ANQGSEA. The CDR3 contains 13 residues.